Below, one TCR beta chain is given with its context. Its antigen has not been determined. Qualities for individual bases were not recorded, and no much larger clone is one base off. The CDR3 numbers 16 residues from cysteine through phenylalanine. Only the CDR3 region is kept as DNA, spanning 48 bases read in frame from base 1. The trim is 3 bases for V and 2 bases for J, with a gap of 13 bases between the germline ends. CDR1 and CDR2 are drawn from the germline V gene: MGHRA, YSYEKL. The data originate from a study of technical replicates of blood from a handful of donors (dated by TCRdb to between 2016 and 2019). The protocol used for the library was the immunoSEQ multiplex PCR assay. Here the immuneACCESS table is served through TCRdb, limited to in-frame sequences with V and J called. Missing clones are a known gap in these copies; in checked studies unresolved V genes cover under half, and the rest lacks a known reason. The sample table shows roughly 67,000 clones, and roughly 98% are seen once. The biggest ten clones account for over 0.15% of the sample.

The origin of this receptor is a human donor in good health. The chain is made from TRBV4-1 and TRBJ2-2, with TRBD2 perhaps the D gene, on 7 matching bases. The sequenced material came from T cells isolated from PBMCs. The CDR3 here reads CASSHAAGANTGELFF. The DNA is TGCGCCAGCAGCCATGCCGCGGGGGCTAACACCGGGGAGCTGTTTTTT.